This note documents a single TCR beta chain sequence. This entry is derived from a study of blood T cell repertoires in COVID-19. Across the study: Whether acute or convalescent, the COVID-19 samples came from the United States, Italy and Spain. The analysed material was cDNA or gDNA that came from T cells, B-cell-depleted T cells, or PBMCs.

Authors' processing steps: Reference gene primer amplification gave estimated nucleated cell counts. Assay: immunoSEQ multiplex PCR; the TCRdb copy retains only in-frame clones and omits some. The V and J calls and clone size are taken from that table; D and trimming were inferred from the DNA. The data contain some 240,000 clones, roughly 88% of them seen just once; the ten biggest clones take up 1.2% to 1.5%. With V trimmed by 3 bases and J by 4 bases, 4 bases remained unmatched. The CDR3 runs to 15 residues. Germline V CDR1 and CDR2: SGHRS, YFSETQ. The rearrangement uses TRBV5-1 and TRBJ2-3; 11 positions agree with TRBD2. Material: peripheral blood. This clonotype was obtained from a woman aged 40 to 50 who had recovered from COVID-19. The DNA for the CDR3 is TGCGCCAGCAGCTCCTTAGCGGGGGGGCCAGATACGCAGTATTTT. The encoded protein is CASSSLAGGPDTQYF.